Included here is one T cell receptor beta chain sequence, with context. In the authors' methods: Amplification of reference gene primers provided the estimated nucleated cell counts. Only in-frame clones appear in the TCRdb table, and some are missing; sequencing was by immunoSEQ multiplex PCR. The V and J calls and clone size were taken over from that table, and D and trimming were inferred from the DNA. The sample lists about 76,000 clones, nearly 80% occurring once. V lost 4 bases and J 13 bases, leaving 22 bases between the germline ends. The CDR3 is 14 amino acids. In germline, CDR1 is MNHEY, CDR2 SVGEGT. This sample is part of a study of blood T cell repertoires in COVID-19. Turning to the study itself: Sites across the United States, Italy and Spain contributed samples from acute and convalescent COVID-19. T cells, B-cell-depleted T cells, or PBMCs provided the cDNA or gDNA that served as material.

Sequences were obtained from peripheral blood. The clonotype was recovered from a human donor in a cohort sampled during active COVID-19. The gene calls are TRBV6-2 or TRBV6-3 and TRBJ2-5; no clear D. CDR3 DNA sequence: TGTGCCAGCAGTTCGATTGTCACTACCGGCCACGGGTACTTC. This translates into CASSSIVTTGHGYF.